This T cell receptor (beta chain) was profiled in a study of CD8+ T cells in alopecia areata. Study context: Twice a day, 5 to 10 mg of oral tofacitinib was administered to treated patients. Findings of the study overall: While patients received tofacitinib, many expanded lesional clones remained present in scalp and blood.

As for treatment: oral pan-JAK inhibitor, 5-10 mg twice daily. The V gene's germline CDR1 is GTSNPN and CDR2 SVGIG (reference sequence). V shed 4 bases and J 5 bases; nucleotides not matched to a gene: 6. The CDR3 is made up of 14 amino acids. Sequencing used cDNA as its template, made by extracting RNA and reverse transcribing it. Method: immunoSEQ multiplex PCR; TCRdb's copy keeps in-frame clones and lacks some. The sample lists roughly 190,000 clones, roughly three fifths occurring once. For this clone: As yet, its antigen is unknown.

This chain joins TRBV30 and TRBJ2-1; 9 positions match TRBD1. The sample here was CD4+ T cells sorted from blood, taken around week 50, from a patient treated with tofacitinib. The TCR originated in a human donor with alopecia areata. CDR3 in DNA: TGTGCCTGGATGAAGGACAGGGGAAACAATGAGCAGTTCTTC. Translated: CAWMKDRGNNEQFF. The full variable domain, its missing parts supplied by reference TRBV30 and TRBJ2-1, is SQTIHQWPATLVQPVGSPLSLECTVEGTSNPNLYWYRQAAGRGLQLLFYSVGIGQISSEVPQNLSASRPQDRQFILSSKKLLLSDSGFYLCAWMKDRGNNEQFFGPGTRLTVL.